A selection of T cell receptor beta chains follows, all from one sample in a study of T-cell reconstitution after alpha-beta-depleted transplantation in children. MiXCR, run by TCRdb on the PCR reads, gives a single entry per CDR3 protein. Among roughly 300,000 distinct CDR3 sequences, nearly 10% were seen once, and the ten largest hold 10%. The input for sequencing was PBMCs from the stem cell graft donor, taken from the stem cell graft. These receptors came from a human donor who donated a stem cell graft to a child with SCID. The CDR3 runs from the conserved cysteine through the conserved F or W. Each record gives: CDR3 protein, CDR3 DNA, clone size, V gene, D gene, J gene. The D gene is left open where the match is weak. The size field is filled for only some rows; it gives once, few, many or a size class.

CAISGPLNTEAFF,TGTGCCATTTCAGGCCCTCTGAACACTGAAGCTTTCTTT,many,TRBV21-1,.,TRBJ1-1
CATSRDFGEGIQYF,TGTGCCACCAGCAGAGATTTTGGGGAGGGCATTCAGTACTTC,few,TRBV15,TRBD2,TRBJ2-4
CASSFGGSEAFF,TGTGCCAGCAGTTTTGGGGGGTCTGAAGCTTTCTTT,many,TRBV27,.,TRBJ1-1
CASRAQGANTEAFF,TGTGCCAGCAGGGCACAGGGGGCGAACACTGAAGCTTTCTTT,few,TRBV25-1,TRBD1,TRBJ1-1
CASSSSLVITYEQYF,TGTGCCAGCTCCTCTTCTTTAGTTATCACCTACGAGCAGTACTTC,many,TRBV18,.,TRBJ2-7
CASSSPRDSQSYNEQFF,TGTGCCAGCAGTTCACCCCGGGACTCCCAATCCTACAATGAGCAGTTCTTC,.,TRBV12-3/TRBV12-4,.,TRBJ2-1
CSARDSSSGTQYF,TGCAGTGCTAGAGATTCCTCCTCCGGCACGCAGTATTTT,.,TRBV20-1,.,TRBJ2-3
CASSLGLPTGELFF,TGTGCCAGCAGCTTAGGACTACCTACCGGGGAGCTGTTTTTT,.,TRBV7-3,.,TRBJ2-2
CASSDGTAQGSPLHF,TGTGCCAGCAGCGACGGGACAGCCCAGGGTTCACCCCTCCACTTT,.,TRBV12-3/TRBV12-4,TRBD1,TRBJ1-6
CASSLGQANSYEQYF,TGTGCCAGCAGCTTAGGACAGGCCAATTCCTACGAGCAGTACTTC,few,TRBV11-2,.,TRBJ2-7
CASRSADRARGYTF,TGTGCCAGCCGGAGCGCCGACAGGGCTCGTGGCTACACCTTC,.,TRBV12-3/TRBV12-4,TRBD1,TRBJ1-2
CASSLPGGRETQYF,TGTGCCAGCAGCTTACCCGGGGGGCGGGAGACCCAGTACTTC,few,TRBV7-2,.,TRBJ2-5
CASSLRDRGFAGELFF,TGTGCCAGCAGCTTGAGGGACAGGGGGTTCGCCGGGGAGCTGTTTTTT,.,TRBV5-6,TRBD1,TRBJ2-2
CASSFRDTLYGYTF,TGTGCCAGCAGCTTCCGGGACACCCTCTATGGCTACACCTTC,.,TRBV7-9,.,TRBJ1-2
CASSQIVRRTNTGELFF,TGTGCCAGCAGCCAAATCGTCCGAAGAACAAACACCGGGGAGCTGTTTTTT,.,TRBV3-1,.,TRBJ2-2
CASSQGHRTRSTDTQYF,TGTGCCAGCAGCCAAGGTCACAGAACGCGGTCCACAGATACGCAGTATTTT,.,TRBV14,.,TRBJ2-3
CASSFRGDGVDEQYF,TGTGCCAGCAGTTTTAGGGGTGACGGCGTGGACGAGCAGTACTTC,.,TRBV28,.,TRBJ2-7
CASSPVPEQPQHF,TGCGCCAGCTCCCCGGTCCCGGAGCAGCCCCAGCATTTT,few,TRBV5-1,.,TRBJ1-5
CSARGLMNTGELFF,TGCAGTGCTAGAGGTCTTATGAACACCGGGGAGCTGTTTTTT,many,TRBV20-1,.,TRBJ2-2
CASSLVPTGNTGELFF,TGTGCCAGCAGCTTGGTTCCAACAGGGAACACCGGGGAGCTGTTTTTT,few,TRBV5-8,.,TRBJ2-2
CASSPDRKDQPQHF,TGTGCCAGCAGCCCGGACAGGAAAGATCAGCCCCAGCATTTT,few,TRBV12-3/TRBV12-4,TRBD1,TRBJ1-5
CASSVAGGVANEQFF,TGTGCCAGCAGCGTAGCGGGGGGGGTTGCAAATGAGCAGTTCTTC,once,TRBV9,TRBD2,TRBJ2-1
CATSDSGTGGETQYF,TGTGCCACCAGTGATTCCGGGACAGGGGGAGAGACCCAGTACTTC,many,TRBV24-1,TRBD1,TRBJ2-5
CATFGPGRRTEAFF,.,.,TRBV10-3,.,TRBJ1-1
CSADSGYQETQYF,TGCAGTGCCGACTCCGGGTACCAAGAGACCCAGTACTTC,few,TRBV20-1,.,TRBJ2-5
CASKVQLAGEQFF,TGTGCCAGCAAGGTCCAACTAGCGGGTGAGCAGTTCTTC,many,TRBV2,TRBD2,TRBJ2-1
CASSVAGGTTEAFF,TGTGCCAGCAGCGTGGCAGGGGGAACCACTGAAGCTTTCTTT,many,TRBV9,TRBD1,TRBJ1-1
CASSIRQGSSDTQYF,TGTGCCAGCAGCATCCGACAGGGGAGTTCAGATACGCAGTATTTT,few,TRBV5-6,TRBD1,TRBJ2-3
CASSLTSGYEQYF,TGTGCCAGCAGTTTAACGTCGGGGTACGAGCAGTACTTC,few,TRBV12-3/TRBV12-4,.,TRBJ2-7
CASRGTGNINSPLHF,TGTGCCAGCAGGGGGACTGGGAACATAAATTCACCCCTCCACTTT,few,TRBV7-9,.,TRBJ1-6
CASSFFAYNEQFF,TGTGCCAGCAGTTTTTTCGCCTACAATGAGCAGTTCTTC,.,TRBV12-3/TRBV12-4,.,TRBJ2-1
CSAREWGSNTEAFF,TGCAGTGCTAGAGAGTGGGGGTCGAACACTGAAGCTTTCTTT,.,TRBV20-1,.,TRBJ1-1
CASSLSGTGSFEAFF,TGCGCCAGCAGCTTGTCCGGGACAGGGAGTTTTGAAGCTTTCTTT,few,TRBV5-1,TRBD1,TRBJ1-1
CASNPGILNSPLHF,TGTGCCAGCAACCCAGGGATCCTAAATTCACCCCTCCACTTT,.,TRBV3-1,.,TRBJ1-6
CAISGGNYGYTF,TGTGCCATCAGTGGTGGTAACTATGGCTACACCTTC,many,TRBV10-3,.,TRBJ1-2
CASSSGRGGVQETQYF,TGTGCCAGCAGCTCCGGACGGGGAGGCGTCCAAGAGACCCAGTACTTC,few,TRBV11-1,.,TRBJ2-5
CASISGGIRVTQYF,TGTGCCAGCATCTCGGGGGGGATCCGGGTTACGCAGTATTTT,many,TRBV27,TRBD2,TRBJ2-3
CAGSGKNEQFF,TGTGCCGGCAGCGGAAAAAATGAGCAGTTCTTC,.,TRBV9,.,TRBJ2-1
CASSPGGGWGQPQHF,TGTGCCAGCAGCCCCGGGGGGGGATGGGGTCAGCCCCAGCATTTT,.,TRBV7-9,.,TRBJ1-5
CAISESTGNHGYTF,TGTGCCATCAGTGAGTCGACAGGGAACCATGGCTACACCTTC,.,TRBV10-3,TRBD1,TRBJ1-2
CASSEASADTSYEQYF,TGTGCCAGCAGTGAAGCAAGTGCAGATACGTCCTACGAGCAGTACTTC,.,TRBV6-1,.,TRBJ2-7
CASSQIIGTYEQYF,TGTGCCAGCAGCCAAATCATTGGAACCTACGAGCAGTACTTC,.,TRBV3-1,.,TRBJ2-7
CASSPTVGLTDTQYF,TGCGCCAGCAGCCCGACAGTGGGGCTAACAGATACGCAGTATTTT,few,TRBV5-1,.,TRBJ2-3
CASSPRGQGKMAGELFF,TGTGCCAGCAGCCCGCGGGGACAGGGGAAGATGGCCGGGGAGCTGTTTTTT,few,TRBV11-2,TRBD1,TRBJ2-2
CASSFATSGGGLQETQYF,TGTGCCAGCAGTTTTGCGACTAGCGGAGGAGGGCTCCAAGAGACCCAGTACTTC,.,TRBV12-3/TRBV12-4,TRBD2,TRBJ2-5
CASSLTSVGVTQYF,TGTGCCAGCAGTTTGACTAGCGTGGGGGTAACGCAGTATTTT,.,TRBV12-3/TRBV12-4,TRBD2,TRBJ2-3
CATSDDRGYTF,TGTGCCACCAGTGATGACAGGGGCTACACCTTC,few,TRBV24-1,.,TRBJ1-2
CSARSDGLQGTQYF,TGCAGTGCTAGGAGCGACGGATTACAAGGGACCCAGTACTTC,.,TRBV20-1,.,TRBJ2-5
CSAGRYNEKLFF,TGCAGCGCCGGACGCTATAATGAAAAACTGTTTTTT,.,TRBV29-1,.,TRBJ1-4
CASSSGTSGGLSYEQYF,TGTGCCAGCTCATCAGGGACTAGCGGGGGACTTTCCTACGAGCAGTACTTC,.,TRBV18,TRBD2,TRBJ2-7
CASSVGLAGVTDTQYF,TGTGCCAGCAGTGTTGGACTAGCGGGGGTCACAGATACGCAGTATTTT,many,TRBV2,TRBD2,TRBJ2-3
CASSEVGTGMTNNEQFF,TGTGCCAGCAGTGAAGTTGGTACAGGGATGACTAACAATGAGCAGTTCTTC,.,TRBV6-1,.,TRBJ2-1